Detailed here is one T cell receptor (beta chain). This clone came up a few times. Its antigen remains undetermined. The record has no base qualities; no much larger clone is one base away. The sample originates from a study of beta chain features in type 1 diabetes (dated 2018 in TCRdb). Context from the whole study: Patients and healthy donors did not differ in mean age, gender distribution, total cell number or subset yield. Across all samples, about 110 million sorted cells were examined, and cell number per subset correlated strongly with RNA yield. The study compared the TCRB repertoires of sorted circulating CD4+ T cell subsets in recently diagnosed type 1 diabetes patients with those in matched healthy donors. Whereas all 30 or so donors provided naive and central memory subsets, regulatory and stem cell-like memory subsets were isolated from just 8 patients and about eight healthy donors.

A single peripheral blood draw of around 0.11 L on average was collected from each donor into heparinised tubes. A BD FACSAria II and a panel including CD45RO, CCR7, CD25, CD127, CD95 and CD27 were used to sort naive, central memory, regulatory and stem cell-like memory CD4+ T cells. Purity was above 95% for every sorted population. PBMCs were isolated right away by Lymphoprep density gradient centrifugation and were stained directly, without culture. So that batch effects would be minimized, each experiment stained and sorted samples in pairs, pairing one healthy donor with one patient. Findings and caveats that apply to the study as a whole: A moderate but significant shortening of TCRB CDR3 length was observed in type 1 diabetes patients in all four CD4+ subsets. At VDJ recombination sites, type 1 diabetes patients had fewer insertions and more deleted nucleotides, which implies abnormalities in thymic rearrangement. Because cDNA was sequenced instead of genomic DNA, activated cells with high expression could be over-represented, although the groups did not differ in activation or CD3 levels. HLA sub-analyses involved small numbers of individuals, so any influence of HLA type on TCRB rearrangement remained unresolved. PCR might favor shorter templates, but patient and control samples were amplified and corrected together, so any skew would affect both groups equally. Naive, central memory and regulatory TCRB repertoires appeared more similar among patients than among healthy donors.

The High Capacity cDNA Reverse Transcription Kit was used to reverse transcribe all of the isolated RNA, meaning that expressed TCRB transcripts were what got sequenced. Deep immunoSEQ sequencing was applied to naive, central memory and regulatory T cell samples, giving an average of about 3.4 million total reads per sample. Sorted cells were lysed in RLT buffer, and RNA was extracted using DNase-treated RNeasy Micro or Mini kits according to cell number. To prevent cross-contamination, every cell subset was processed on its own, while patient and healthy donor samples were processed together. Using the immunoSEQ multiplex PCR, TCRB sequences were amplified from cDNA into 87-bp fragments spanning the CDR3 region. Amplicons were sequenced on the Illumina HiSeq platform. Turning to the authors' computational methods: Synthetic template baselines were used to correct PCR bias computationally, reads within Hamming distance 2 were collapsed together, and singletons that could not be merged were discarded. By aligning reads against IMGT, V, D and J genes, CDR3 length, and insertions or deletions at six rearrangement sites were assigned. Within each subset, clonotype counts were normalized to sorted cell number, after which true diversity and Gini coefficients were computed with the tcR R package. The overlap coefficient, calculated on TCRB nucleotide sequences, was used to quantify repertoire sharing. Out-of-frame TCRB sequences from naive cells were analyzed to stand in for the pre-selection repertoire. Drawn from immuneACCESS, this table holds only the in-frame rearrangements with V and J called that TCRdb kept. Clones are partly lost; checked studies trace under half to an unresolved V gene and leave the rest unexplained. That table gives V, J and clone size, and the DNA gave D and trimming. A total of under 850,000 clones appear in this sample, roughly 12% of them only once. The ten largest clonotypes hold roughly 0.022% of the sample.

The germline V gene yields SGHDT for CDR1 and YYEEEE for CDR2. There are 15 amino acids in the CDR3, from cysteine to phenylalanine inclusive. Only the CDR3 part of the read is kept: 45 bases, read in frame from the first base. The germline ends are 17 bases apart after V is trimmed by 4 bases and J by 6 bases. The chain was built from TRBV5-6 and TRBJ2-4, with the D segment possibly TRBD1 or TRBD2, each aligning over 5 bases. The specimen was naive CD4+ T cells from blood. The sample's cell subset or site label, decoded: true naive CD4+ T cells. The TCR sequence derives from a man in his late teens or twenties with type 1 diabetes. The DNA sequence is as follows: TGTGCCAGCAGCCGTGTGGGCCTCGGGGCAAACATTCAGTACTTC. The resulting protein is CASSRVGLGANIQYF.